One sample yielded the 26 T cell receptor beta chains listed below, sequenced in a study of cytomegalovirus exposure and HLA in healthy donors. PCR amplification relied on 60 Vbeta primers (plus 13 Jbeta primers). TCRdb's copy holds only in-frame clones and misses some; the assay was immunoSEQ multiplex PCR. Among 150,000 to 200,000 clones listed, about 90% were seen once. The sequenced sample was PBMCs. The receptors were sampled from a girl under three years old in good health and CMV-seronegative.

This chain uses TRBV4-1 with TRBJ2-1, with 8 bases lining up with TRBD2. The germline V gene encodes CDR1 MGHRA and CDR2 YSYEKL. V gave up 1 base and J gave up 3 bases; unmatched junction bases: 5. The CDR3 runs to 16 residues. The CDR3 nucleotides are TGCGCCAGCAGCCAAGGCGGCGGGAGGAACTACAATGAGCAGTTCTTC. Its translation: CASSQGGGRNYNEQFF.

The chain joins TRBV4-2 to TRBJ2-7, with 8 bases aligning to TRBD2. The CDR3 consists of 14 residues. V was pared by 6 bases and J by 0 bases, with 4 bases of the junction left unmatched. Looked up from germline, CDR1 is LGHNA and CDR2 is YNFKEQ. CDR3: CASSQLADSYEQYF. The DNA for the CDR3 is TGTGCCAGCAGTCAACTAGCGGACTCCTACGAGCAGTACTTC.

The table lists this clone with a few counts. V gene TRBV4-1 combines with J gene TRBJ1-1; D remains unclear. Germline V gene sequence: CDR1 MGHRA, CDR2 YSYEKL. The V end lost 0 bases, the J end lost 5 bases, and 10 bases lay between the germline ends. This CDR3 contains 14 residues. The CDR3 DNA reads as TGCGCCAGCAGCCAAGAACGCCGGTTAACTGAAGCTTTCTTT. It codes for CASSQERRLTEAFF.

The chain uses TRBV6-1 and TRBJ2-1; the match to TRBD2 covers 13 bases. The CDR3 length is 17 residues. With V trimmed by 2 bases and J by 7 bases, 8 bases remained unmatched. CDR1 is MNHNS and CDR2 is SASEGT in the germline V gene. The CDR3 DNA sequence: TGTGCCAGCAGTGAAACTAGCGGGGGGGAATCGGGAAATGAGCAGTTCTTC. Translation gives CASSETSGGESGNEQFF.

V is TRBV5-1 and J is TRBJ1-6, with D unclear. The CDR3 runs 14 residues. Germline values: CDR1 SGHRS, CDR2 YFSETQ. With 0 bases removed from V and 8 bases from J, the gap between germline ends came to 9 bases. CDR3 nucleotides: TGCGCCAGCAGCTTGGCTCAGGTGGATTCACCCCTCCACTTT. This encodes CASSLAQVDSPLHF.

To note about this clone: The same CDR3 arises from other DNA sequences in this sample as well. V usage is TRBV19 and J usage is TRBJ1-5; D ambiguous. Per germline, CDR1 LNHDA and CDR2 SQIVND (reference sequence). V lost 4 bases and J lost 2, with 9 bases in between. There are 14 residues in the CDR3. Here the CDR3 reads CASSTQTGNQPQHF. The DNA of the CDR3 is TGTGCCAGTAGTACCCAAACGGGCAATCAGCCCCAGCATTTT.

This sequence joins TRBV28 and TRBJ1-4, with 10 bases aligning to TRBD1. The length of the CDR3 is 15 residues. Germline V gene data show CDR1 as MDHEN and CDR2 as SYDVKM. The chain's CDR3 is CAKDRGGLSNEKLFF. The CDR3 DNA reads TGTGCAAAGGACAGGGGGGGGTTATCTAATGAAAAACTGTTTTTT.

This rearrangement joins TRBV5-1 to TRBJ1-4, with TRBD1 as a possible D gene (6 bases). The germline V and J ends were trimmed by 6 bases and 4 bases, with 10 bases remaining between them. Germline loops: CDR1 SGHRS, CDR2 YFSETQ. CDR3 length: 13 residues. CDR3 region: CASKGDGNEKLFF. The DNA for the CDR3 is TGCGCCAGCAAGGGGGACGGTAATGAAAAACTGTTTTTT.

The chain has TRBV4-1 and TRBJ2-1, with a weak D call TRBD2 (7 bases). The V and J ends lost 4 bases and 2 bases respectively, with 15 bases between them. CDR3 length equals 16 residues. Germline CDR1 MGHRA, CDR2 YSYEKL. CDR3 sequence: CASSRVRGATYNEQFF. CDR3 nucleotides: TGCGCCAGCAGCCGAGTTCGGGGGGCCACCTACAATGAGCAGTTCTTC.

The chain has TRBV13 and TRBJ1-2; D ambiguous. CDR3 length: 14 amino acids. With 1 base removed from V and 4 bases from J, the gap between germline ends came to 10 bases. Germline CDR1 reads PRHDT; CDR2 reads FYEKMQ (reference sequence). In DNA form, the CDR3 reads TGTGCCAGCAGCTTAGCCCGGGGAGGCTATGGCTACACCTTC. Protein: CASSLARGGYGYTF. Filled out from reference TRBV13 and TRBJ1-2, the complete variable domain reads AAGVIQSPRHLIKEKRETATLKCYPIPRHDTVYWYQQGPGQDPQFLISFYEKMQSDKGSIPDRFSAQQFSDYHSELNMSSLELGDSALYFCASSLARGGYGYTFGSGTRLTVV.

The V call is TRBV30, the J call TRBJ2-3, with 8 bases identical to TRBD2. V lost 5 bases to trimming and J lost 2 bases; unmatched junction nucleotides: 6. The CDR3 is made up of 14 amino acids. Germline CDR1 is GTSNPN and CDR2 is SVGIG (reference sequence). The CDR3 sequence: CAWATSGLTDTQYF. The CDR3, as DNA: TGTGCCTGGGCTACTAGCGGCCTCACAGATACGCAGTATTTT.

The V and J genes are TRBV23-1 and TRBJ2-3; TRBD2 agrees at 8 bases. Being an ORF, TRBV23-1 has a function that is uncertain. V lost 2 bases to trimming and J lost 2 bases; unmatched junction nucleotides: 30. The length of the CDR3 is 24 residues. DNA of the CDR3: TGCGCCAGCAGTCAACCACTAGCGGTTCCTTTGGGCAAACGAAACGAACGAACCACAGATACGCAGTATTTT. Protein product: CASSQPLAVPLGKRNERTTDTQYF.

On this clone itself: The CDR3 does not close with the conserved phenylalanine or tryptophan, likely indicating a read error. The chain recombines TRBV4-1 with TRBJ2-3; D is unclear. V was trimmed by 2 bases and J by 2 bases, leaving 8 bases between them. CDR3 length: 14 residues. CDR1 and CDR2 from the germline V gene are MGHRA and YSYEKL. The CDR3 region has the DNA TGCGCCAGCAGCCAACTACAAAACACAGATACGCAGTATTCT. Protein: CASSQLQNTDTQYS.

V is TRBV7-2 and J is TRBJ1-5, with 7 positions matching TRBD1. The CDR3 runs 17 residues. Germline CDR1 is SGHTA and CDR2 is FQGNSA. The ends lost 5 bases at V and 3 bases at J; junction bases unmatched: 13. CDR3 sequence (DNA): TGTGCCAGCAGCCCAAACCTCGGGACAGCCGTCAATCAGCCCCAGCATTTT. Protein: CASSPNLGTAVNQPQHF.

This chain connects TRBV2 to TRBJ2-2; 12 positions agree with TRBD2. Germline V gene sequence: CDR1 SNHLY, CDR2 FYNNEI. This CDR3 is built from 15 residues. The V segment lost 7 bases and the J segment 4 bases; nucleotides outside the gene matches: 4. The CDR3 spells CASTPSGGATGELFF. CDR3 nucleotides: TGTGCCAGCACTCCTAGCGGGGGGGCCACCGGGGAGCTGTTTTTT.

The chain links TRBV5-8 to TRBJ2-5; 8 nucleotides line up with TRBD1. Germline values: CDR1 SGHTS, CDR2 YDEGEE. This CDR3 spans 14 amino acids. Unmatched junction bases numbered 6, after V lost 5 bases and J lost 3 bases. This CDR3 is CASRQDRVEETQYF. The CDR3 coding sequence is TGTGCCAGCAGACAGGACAGGGTTGAAGAGACCCAGTACTTC.

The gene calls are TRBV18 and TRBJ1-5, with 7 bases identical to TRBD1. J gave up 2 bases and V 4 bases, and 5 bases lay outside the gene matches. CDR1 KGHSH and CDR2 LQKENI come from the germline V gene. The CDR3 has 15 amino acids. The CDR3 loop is CASSLQGKGNQPQHF. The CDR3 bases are TGTGCCAGCTCACTACAGGGGAAGGGCAATCAGCCCCAGCATTTT. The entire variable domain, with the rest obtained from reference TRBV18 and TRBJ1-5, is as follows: NAGVMQNPRHLVRRRGQEARLRCSPMKGHSHVYWYRQLPEEGLKFMVYLQKENIIDESGMPKERFSAEFPKEGPSILRIQQVVRGDSAAYFCASSLQGKGNQPQHFGDGTRLSIL.

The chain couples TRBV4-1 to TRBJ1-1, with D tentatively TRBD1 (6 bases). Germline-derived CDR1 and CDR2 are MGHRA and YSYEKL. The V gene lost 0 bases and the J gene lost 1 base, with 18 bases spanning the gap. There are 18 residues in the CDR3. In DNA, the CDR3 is TGCGCCAGCAGCCAAGAGGAAGCAGGGGTCGGAGAGAACACTGAAGCTTTCTTT. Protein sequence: CASSQEEAGVGENTEAFF.

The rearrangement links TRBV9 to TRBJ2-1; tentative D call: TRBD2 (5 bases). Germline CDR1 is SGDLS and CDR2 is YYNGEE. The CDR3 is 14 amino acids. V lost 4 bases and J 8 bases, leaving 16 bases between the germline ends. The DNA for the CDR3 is TGTGCCAGCAGCCCGGGATTAACTCTATATGAGCAGTTCTTC. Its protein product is CASSPGLTLYEQFF.

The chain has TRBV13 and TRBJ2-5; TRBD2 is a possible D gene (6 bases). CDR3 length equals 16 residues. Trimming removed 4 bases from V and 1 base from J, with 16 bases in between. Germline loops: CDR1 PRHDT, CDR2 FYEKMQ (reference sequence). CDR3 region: CASSSGARSGQETQYF. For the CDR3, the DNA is TGTGCCAGCAGCTCCGGGGCCCGTAGCGGCCAAGAGACCCAGTACTTC.

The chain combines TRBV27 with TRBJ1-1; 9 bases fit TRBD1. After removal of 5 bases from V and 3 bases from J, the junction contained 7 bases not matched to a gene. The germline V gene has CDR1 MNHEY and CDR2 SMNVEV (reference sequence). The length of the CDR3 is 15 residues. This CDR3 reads CASSGDRDGYTEAFF. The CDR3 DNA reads TGTGCCAGCAGTGGGGACAGGGATGGTTACACTGAAGCTTTCTTT.

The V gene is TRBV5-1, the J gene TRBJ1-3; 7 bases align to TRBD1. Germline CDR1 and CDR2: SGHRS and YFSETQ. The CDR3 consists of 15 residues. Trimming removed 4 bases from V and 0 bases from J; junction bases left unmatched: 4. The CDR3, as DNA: TGCGCCAGCAGCGGGGGACAGAGCTCTGGAAACACCATATATTTT. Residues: CASSGGQSSGNTIYF.

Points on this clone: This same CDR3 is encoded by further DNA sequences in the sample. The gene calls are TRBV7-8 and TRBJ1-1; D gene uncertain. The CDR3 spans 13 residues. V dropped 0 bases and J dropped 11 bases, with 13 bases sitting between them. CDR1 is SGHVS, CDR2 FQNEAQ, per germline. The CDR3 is CASSLARNDKAFF. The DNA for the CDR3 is TGTGCCAGCAGCTTAGCGCGCAACGATAAGGCTTTCTTT. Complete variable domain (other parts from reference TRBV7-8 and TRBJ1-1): GAGVSQSPRYKVAKRGQDVALRCDPISGHVSLFWYQQALGQGPEFLTYFQNEAQLDKSGLPSDRFFAERPEGSVSTLKIQRTQQEDSAVYLCASSLARNDKAFFGQGTRLTVV.

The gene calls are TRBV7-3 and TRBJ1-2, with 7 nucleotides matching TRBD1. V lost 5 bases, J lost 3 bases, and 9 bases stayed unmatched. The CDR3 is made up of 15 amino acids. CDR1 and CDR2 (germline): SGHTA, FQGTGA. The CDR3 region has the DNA TGTGCCAGCAGCCCCCAGAACAGGGGAGACTATGGCTACACCTTC. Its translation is CASSPQNRGDYGYTF.

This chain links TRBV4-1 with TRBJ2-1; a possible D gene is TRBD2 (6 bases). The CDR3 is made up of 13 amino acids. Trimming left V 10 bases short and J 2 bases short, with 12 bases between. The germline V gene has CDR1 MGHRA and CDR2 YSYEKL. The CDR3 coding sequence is TGCGCCATTAGTCGGGAGCCCTACAATGAGCAGTTCTTC. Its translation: CAISREPYNEQFF.

CDR3 bases: TGTGCCAGCAGCCTACAGATGAACACTGAAGCTTTCTTT. Translation: CASSLQMNTEAFF. The chain joins TRBV14 to TRBJ1-1; D unclear. Trimming cost V 4 bases and J 0 bases, with 6 bases left between them. CDR3 size: 13 residues. The V gene's germline CDR1 is SGHDN and CDR2 FVKESK.